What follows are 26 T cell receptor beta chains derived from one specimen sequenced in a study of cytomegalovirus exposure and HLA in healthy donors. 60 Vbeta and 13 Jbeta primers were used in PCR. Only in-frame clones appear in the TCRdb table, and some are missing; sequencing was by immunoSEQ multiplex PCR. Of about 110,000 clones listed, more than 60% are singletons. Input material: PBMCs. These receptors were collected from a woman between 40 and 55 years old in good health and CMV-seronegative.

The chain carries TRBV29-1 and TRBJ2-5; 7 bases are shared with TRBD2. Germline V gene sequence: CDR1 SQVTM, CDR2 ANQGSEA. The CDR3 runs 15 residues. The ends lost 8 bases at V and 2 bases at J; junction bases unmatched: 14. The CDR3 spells CSPVSFSGGQETQYF. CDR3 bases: TGCAGCCCGGTGTCTTTCTCGGGGGGACAAGAGACCCAGTACTTC.

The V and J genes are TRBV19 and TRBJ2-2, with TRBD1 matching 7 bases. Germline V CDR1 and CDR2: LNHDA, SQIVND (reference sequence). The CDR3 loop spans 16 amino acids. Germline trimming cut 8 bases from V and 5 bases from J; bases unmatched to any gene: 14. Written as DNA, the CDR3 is TGTGCCAGTCTACAAACAGGGGTCGGTCGGACCGGGGAGCTGTTTTTT. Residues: CASLQTGVGRTGELFF.

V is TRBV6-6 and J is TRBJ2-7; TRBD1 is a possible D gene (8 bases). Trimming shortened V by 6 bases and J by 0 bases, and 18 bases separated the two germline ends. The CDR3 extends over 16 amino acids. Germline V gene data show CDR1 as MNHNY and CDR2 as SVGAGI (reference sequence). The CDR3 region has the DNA TGTGCCAGCAGGCCCGACAGGGGAGGGAGCTCCTACGAGCAGTACTTC. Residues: CASRPDRGGSSYEQYF.

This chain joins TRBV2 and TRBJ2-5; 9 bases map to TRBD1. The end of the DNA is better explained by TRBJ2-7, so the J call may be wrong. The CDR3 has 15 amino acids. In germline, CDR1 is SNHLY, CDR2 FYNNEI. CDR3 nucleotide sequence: TGTGCCAGCAGCTGGGACAGGGTTCGGTCCTACGAGCAGTACTTC. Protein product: CASSWDRVRSYEQYF.

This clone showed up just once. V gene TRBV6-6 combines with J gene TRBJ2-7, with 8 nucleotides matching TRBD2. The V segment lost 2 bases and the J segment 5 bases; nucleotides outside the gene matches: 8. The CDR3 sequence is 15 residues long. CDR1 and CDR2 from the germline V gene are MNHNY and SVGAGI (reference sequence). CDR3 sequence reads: CASSYLLEGLDEQYF. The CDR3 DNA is TGTGCCAGCAGTTACCTCTTAGAGGGACTAGACGAGCAGTACTTC.

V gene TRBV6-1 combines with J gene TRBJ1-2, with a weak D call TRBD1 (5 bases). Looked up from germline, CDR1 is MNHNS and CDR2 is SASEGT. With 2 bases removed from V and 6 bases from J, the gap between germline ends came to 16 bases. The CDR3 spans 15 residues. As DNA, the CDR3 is TGTGCCAGCAGTGAAACCGGGCCGGGGGGGAATGGCTACACCTTC. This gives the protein CASSETGPGGNGYTF.

CDR3 sequence (DNA): TGTGCCAGCAGCGTATATCTGACTAGCGGACAAGAGACCCAGTACTTC. Encoded protein: CASSVYLTSGQETQYF. The chain employs TRBV9 and TRBJ2-5; 9 bases fit TRBD2. Germline V gene sequence: CDR1 SGDLS, CDR2 YYNGEE. Trimming took 1 base from V and 2 from J; bases not matched to a gene: 6. CDR3 length: 16 residues.

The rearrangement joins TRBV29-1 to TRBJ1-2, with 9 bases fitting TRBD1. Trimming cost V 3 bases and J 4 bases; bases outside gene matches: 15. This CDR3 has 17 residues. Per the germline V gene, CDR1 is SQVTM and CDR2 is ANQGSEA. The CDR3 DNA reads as TGCAGCGTTGATAGCGGGGACAGGGTACGGGAGGCCTATGGCTACACCTTC. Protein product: CSVDSGDRVREAYGYTF.

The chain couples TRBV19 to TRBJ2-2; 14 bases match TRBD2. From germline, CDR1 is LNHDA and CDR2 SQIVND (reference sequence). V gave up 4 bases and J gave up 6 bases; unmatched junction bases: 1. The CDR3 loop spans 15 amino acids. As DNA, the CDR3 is TGTGCCAGTAGTAAGGGACTAGCGGGGGCCGGGGAGCTGTTTTTT. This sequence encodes CASSKGLAGAGELFF.

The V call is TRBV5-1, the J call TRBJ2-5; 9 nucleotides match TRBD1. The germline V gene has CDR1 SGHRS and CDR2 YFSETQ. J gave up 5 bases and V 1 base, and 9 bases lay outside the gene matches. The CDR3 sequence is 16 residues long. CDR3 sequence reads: CASSLTTGGVRETQYF. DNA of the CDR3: TGCGCCAGCAGCTTGACTACAGGGGGCGTTCGGGAGACCCAGTACTTC.

The CDR3 DNA sequence: TGTGCCAGCAGCTTTGCAAGGGGGCGGTCACCCCTCCACTTT. Encoded protein: CASSFARGRSPLHF. V and J are TRBV7-2 and TRBJ1-6, with 7 positions matching TRBD1. The V and J ends lost 3 bases and 10 bases, in that order; junction bases with no gene match: 6. Germline V gives CDR1 SGHTA, CDR2 FQGNSA. The CDR3 sequence is 14 residues long.

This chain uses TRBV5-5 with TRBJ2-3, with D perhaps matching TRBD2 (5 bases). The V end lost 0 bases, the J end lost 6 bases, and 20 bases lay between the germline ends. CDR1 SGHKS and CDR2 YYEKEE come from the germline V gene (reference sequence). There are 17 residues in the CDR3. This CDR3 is CASSLGSLGRGLDTQYF. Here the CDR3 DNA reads TGTGCCAGCAGCTTGGGCTCTCTAGGGCGAGGGTTGGATACGCAGTATTTT.

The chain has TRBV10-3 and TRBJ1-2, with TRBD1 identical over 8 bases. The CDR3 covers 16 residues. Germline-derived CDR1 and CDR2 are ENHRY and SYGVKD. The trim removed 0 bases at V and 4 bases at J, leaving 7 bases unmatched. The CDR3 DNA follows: TGTGCCATCAGTGAGTCCACAGGGGGAATGGCCTATGGCTACACCTTC. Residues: CAISESTGGMAYGYTF.

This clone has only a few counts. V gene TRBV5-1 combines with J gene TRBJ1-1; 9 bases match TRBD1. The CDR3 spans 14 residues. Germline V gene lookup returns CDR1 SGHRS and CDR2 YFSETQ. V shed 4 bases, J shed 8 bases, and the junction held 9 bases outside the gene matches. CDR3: CASSPGTGKEEAFF. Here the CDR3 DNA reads TGCGCCAGCAGCCCTGGGACAGGGAAGGAGGAAGCTTTCTTT.

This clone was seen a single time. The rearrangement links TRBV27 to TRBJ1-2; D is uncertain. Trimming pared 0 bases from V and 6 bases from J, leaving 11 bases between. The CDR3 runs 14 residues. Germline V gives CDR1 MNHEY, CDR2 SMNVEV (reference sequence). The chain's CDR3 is CASSLSSRFDGYTF. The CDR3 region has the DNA TGTGCCAGCAGTTTATCGAGTCGTTTCGATGGCTACACCTTC.

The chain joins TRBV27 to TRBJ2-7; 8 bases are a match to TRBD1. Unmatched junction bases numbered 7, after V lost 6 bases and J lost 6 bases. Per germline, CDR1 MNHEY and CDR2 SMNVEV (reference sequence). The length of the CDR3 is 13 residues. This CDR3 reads CASRLGQGGEQYF. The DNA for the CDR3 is TGTGCCAGCAGGCTCGGACAGGGTGGCGAGCAGTACTTC.

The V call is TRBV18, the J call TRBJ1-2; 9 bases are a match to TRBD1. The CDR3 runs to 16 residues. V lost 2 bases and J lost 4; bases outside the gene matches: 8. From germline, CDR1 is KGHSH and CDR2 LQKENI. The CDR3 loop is CASSPGWTGALYGYTF. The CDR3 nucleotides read TGTGCCAGCTCACCAGGCTGGACAGGGGCCCTCTATGGCTACACCTTC. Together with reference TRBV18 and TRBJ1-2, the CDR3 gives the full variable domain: NAGVMQNPRHLVRRRGQEARLRCSPMKGHSHVYWYRQLPEEGLKFMVYLQKENIIDESGMPKERFSAEFPKEGPSILRIQQVVRGDSAAYFCASSPGWTGALYGYTFGSGTRLTVV.

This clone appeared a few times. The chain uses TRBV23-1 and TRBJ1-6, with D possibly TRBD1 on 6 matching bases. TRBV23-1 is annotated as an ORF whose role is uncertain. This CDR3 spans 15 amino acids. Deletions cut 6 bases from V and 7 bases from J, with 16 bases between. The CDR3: CASSWGHGENSPLHF. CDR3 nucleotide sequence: TGCGCCAGCAGCTGGGGACACGGGGAGAATTCACCCCTCCACTTT.

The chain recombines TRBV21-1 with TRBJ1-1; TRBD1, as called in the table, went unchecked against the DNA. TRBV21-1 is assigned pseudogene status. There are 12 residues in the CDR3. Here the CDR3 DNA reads TGTGCCAGCAGCAAAGTCGACAGGGAAGCTTTCTTT. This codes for CASSKVDREAFF.

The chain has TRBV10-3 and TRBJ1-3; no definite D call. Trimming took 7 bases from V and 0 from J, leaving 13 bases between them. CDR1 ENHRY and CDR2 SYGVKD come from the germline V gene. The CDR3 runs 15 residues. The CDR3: CAIKEGFISGNTIYF. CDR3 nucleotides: TGTGCCATCAAGGAGGGATTTATCTCTGGAAACACCATATATTTT.

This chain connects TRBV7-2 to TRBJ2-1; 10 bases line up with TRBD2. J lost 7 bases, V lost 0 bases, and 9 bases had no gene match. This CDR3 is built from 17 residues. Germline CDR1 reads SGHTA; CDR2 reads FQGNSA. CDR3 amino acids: CASSLARVAGGENEQFF. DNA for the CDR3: TGTGCCAGCAGCTTAGCCCGGGTAGCGGGGGGTGAGAATGAGCAGTTCTTC.

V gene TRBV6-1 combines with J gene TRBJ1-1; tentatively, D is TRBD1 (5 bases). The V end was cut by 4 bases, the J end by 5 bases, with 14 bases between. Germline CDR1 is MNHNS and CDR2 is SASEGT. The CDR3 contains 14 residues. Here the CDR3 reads CASSVRGLETEAFF. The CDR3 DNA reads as TGTGCCAGCAGTGTTAGGGGTCTGGAGACTGAAGCTTTCTTT.

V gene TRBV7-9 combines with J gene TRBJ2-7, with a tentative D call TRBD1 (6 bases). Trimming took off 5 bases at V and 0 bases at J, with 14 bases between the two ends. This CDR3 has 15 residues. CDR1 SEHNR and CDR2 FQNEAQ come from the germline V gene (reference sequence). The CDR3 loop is CASSLGHILSYEQYF. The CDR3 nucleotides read TGTGCCAGCAGCCTGGGACATATTCTCTCCTACGAGCAGTACTTC.

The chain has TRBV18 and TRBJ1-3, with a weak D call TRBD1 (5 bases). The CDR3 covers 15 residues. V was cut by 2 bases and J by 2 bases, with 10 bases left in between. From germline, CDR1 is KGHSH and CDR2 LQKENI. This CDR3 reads CASSPASTAGNTIYF. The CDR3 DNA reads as TGTGCCAGCTCACCAGCGTCGACAGCTGGAAACACCATATATTTT. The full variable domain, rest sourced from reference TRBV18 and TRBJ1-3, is NAGVMQNPRHLVRRRGQEARLRCSPMKGHSHVYWYRQLPEEGLKFMVYLQKENIIDESGMPKERFSAEFPKEGPSILRIQQVVRGDSAAYFCASSPASTAGNTIYFGEGSWLTVV.

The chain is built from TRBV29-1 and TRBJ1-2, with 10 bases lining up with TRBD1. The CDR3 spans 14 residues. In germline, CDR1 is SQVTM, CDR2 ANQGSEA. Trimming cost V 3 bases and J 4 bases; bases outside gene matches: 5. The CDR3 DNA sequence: TGCAGCGTTGAGGGGACAGGGGCTATCTATGGCTACACCTTC. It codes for CSVEGTGAIYGYTF.

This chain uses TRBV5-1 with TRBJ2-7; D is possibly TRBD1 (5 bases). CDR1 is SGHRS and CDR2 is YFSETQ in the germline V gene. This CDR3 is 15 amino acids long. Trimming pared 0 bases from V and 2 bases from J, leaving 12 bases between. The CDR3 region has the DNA TGCGCCAGCAGCTTGGCGCCAGGGAATACCTACGAGCAGTACTTC. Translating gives CASSLAPGNTYEQYF.